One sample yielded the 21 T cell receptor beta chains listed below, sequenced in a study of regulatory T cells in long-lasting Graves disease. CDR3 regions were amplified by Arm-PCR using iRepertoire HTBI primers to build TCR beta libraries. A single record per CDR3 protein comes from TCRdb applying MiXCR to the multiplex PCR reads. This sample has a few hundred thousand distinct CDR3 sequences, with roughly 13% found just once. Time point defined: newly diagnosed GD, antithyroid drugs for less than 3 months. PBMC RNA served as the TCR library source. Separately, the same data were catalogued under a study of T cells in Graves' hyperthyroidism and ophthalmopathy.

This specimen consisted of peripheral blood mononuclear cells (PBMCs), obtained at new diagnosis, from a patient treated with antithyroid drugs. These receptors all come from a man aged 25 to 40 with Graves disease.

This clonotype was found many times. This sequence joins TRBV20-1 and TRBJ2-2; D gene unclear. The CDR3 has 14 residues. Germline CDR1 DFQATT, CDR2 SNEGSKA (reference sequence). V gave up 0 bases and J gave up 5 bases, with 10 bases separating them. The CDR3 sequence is CSARDLGTTGELFF. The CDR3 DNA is TGCAGTGCTAGAGATCTCGGCACAACCGGGGAGCTGTTTTTT.

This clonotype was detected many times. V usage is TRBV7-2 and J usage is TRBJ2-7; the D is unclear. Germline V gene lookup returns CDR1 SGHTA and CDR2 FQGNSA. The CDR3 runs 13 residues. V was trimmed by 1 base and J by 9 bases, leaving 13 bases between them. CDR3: CASSLEPLAGQYF. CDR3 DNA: TGTGCCAGCAGCTTAGAACCGTTGGCCGGGCAGTACTTC.

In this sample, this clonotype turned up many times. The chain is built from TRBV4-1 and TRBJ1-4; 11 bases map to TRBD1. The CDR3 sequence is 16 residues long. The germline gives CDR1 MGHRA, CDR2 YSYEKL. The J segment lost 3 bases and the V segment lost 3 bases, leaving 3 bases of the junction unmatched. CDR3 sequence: CASSQDRGLANEKLFF. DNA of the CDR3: TGCGCCAGCAGCCAGGACAGGGGGCTTGCTAATGAAAAACTGTTTTTT.

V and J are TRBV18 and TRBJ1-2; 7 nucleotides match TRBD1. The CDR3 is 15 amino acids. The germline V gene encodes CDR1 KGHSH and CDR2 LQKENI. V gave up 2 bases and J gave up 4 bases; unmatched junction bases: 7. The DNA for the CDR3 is TGTGCCAGCTCACCAGGTACAGGGGATACCTATGGCTACACCTTC. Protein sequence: CASSPGTGDTYGYTF.

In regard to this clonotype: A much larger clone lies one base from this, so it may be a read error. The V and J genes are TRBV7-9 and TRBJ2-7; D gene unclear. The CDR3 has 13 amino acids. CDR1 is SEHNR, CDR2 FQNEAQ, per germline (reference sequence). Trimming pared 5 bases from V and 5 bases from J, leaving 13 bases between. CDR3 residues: CASSPSVRHEQYF. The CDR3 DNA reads TGTGCCAGCAGCCCCTCGGTGCGTCACGAGCAGTACTTC.

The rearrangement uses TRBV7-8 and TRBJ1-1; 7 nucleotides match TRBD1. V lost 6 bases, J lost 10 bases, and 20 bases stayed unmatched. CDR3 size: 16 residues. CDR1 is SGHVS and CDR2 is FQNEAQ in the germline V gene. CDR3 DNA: TGTGCCAGCAGTGTCGGAACAGGGGTCTTCACAGCGGGAGCTTTCTTT. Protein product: CASSVGTGVFTAGAFF.

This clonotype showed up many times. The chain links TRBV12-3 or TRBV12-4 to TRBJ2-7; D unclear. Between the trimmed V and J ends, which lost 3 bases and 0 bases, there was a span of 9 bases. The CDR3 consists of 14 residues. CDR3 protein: CASSFGRNSYEQYF. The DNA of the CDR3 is TGTGCCAGCAGTTTCGGGCGGAACTCCTACGAGCAGTACTTC.

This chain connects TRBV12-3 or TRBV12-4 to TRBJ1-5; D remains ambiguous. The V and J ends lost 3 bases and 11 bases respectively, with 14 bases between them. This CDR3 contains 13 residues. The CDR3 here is CASSLRPVEAQHF. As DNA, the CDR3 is TGTGCCAGCAGTTTGCGACCCGTTGAAGCCCAGCATTTT.

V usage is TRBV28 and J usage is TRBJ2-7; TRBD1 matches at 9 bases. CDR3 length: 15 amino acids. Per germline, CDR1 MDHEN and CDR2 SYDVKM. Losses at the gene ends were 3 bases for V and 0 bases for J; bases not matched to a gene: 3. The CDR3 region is CASSFNRGLSYEQYF. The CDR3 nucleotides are TGTGCCAGCAGTTTTAACAGGGGGCTCTCCTACGAGCAGTACTTC. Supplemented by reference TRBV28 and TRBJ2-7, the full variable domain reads DVKVTQSSRYLVKRTGEKVFLECVQDMDHENMFWYRQDPGLGLRLIYFSYDVKMKEKGDIPEGYSVSREKKERFSLILESASTNQTSMYLCASSFNRGLSYEQYFGPGTRLTVT.

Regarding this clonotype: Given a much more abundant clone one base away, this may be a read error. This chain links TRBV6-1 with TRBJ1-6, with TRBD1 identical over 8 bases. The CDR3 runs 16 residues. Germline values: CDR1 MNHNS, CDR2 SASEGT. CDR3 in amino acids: CTSSEAATGANSPLHF. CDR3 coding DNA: TGTACCAGCAGTGAAGCGGCGACAGGGGCTAATTCACCCCTCCACTTT.

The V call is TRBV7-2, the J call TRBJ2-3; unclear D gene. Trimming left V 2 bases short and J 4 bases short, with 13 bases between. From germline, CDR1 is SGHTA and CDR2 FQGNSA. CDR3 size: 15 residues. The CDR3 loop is CASSLRPPSADTQYF. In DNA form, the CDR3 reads TGTGCCAGCAGCTTACGGCCCCCGAGCGCAGATACGCAGTATTTT.

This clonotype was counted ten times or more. This CDR3 is CSVGPGGYGYTF. CDR3 in DNA: TGCAGCGTTGGTCCAGGGGGCTATGGCTACACCTTC. The chain combines TRBV29-1 with TRBJ1-2; 7 bases agree with TRBD1. Germline loops: CDR1 SQVTM, CDR2 ANQGSEA. The trim removed 4 bases at V and 4 bases at J, leaving 3 bases unmatched. The CDR3 totals 12 residues.

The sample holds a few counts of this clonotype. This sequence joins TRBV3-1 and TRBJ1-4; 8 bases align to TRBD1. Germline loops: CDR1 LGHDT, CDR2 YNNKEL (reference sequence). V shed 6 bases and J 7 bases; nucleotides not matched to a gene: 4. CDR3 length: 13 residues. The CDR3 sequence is CASSPTGVEKLFF. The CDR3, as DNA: TGTGCCAGCAGTCCGACAGGGGTTGAAAAACTGTTTTTT.

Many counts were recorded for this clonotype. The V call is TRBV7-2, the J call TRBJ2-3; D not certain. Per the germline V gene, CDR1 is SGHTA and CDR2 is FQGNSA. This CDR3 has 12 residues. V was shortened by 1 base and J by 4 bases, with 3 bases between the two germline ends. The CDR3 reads CASSLDADTQYF. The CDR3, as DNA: TGTGCCAGCAGCTTAGACGCAGATACGCAGTATTTT. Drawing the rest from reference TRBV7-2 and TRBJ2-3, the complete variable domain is GAGVSQSPSNKVTEKGKDVELRCDPISGHTALYWYRQSLGQGLEFLIYFQGNSAPDKSGLPSDRFSAERTGGSVSTLTIQRTQQEDSAVYLCASSLDADTQYFGPGTRLTVL.

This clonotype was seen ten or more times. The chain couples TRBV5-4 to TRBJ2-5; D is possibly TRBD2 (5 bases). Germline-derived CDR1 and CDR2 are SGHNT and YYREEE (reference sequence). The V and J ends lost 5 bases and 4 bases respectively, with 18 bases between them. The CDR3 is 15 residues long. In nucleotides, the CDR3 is TGTGCCAGCAGTGTGAGTCGGGCGGGCGGAGAGACCCAGTACTTC. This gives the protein CASSVSRAGGETQYF.

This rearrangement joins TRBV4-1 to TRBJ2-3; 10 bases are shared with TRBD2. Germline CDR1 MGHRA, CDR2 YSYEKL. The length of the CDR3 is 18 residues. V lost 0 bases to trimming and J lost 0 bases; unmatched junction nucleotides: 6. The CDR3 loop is CASSQDLLAGESTDTQYF. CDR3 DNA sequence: TGCGCCAGCAGCCAAGATCTCCTAGCGGGAGAGAGCACAGATACGCAGTATTTT.

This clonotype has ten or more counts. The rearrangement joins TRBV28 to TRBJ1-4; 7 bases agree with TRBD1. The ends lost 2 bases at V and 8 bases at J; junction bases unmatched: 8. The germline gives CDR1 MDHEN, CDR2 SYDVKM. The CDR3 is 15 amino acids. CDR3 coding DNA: TGTGCCAGCAGTTTAATGGCCGGAGGGGGCGAAAAACTGTTTTTT. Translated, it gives CASSLMAGGGEKLFF. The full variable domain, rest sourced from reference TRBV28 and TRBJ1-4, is DVKVTQSSRYLVKRTGEKVFLECVQDMDHENMFWYRQDPGLGLRLIYFSYDVKMKEKGDIPEGYSVSREKKERFSLILESASTNQTSMYLCASSLMAGGGEKLFFGSGTQLSVL.

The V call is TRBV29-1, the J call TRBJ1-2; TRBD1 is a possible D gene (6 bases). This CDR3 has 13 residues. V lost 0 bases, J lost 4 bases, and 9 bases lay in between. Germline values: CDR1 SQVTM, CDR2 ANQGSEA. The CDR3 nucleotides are TGCAGCGTTGAAGATCAGGGGTTCTATGGCTACACCTTC. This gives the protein CSVEDQGFYGYTF.

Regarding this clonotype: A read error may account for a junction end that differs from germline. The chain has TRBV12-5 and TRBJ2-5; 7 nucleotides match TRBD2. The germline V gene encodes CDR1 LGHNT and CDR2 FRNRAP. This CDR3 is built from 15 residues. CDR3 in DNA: TGTGCTGGTGGTTTGGTATCCCAGCGGGGAGAGACCCAGTACTTC. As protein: CAGGLVSQRGETQYF.

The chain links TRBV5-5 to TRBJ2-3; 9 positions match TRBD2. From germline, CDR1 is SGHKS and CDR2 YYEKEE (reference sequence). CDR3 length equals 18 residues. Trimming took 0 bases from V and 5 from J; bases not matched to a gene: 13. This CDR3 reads CASSLVRIAGAQRDTQYF. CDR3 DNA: TGTGCCAGCAGCTTGGTTAGGATAGCGGGAGCCCAGCGAGATACGCAGTATTTT.

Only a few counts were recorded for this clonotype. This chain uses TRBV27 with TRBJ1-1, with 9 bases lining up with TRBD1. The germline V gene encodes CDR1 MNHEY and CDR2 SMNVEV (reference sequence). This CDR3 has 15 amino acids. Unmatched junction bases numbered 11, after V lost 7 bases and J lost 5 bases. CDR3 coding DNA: TGTGCCAGCACCACACCCCGCGGGACAGGGACTGAAGCTTTCTTT. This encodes CASTTPRGTGTEAFF.